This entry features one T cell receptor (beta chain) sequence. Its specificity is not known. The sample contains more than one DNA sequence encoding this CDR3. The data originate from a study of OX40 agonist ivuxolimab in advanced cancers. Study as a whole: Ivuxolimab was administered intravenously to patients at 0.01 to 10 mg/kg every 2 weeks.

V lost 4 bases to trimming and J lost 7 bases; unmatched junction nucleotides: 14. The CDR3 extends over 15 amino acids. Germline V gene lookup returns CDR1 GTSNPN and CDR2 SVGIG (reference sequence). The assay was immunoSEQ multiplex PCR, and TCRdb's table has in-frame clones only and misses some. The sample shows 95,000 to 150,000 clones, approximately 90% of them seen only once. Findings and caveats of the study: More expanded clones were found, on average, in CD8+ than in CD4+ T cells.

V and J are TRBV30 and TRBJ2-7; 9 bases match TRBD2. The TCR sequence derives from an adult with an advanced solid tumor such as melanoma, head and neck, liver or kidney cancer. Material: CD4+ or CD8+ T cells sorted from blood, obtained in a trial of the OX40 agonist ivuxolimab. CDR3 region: CAWMGGAGGSGEQYF. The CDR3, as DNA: TGTGCCTGGATGGGGGGAGCGGGGGGTTCGGGGGAGCAGTACTTC.